The clone carrying this TCR beta chain came up many times. The data belong to a study of T cell repertoires in cytomegalovirus infection. In the study overall: CMV infection together with matching HLA type was indicated by public TCR beta signatures.

TCRdb called the reads again in MiXCR, with one record for every CDR3 protein. The sample records almost 500,000 distinct CDR3 sequences, about 11% being singletons. The sequence came from a human donor in good health (CMV status not recorded). Some clones in this sample may be carry-over from other donors' samples. The source material was PBMCs.

CDR3 in DNA: TGCAGTGCCCCATCGGGGGGCTCTGGGGCCAACGTCCTGACTTTC. Translating gives CSAPSGGSGANVLTF. V and J are TRBV20-1 and TRBJ2-6; 7 bases are shared with TRBD2. This CDR3 is built from 15 residues. V was clipped by 6 bases and J by 0 bases; unmatched bases: 5. Germline V gene sequence: CDR1 DFQATT, CDR2 SNEGSKA (reference sequence).